These 5 T cell receptor beta chains were all obtained from the same sample, sequenced in a study of blood T cell repertoires in COVID-19. Sequencing was performed with immunoSEQ multiplex PCR; in TCRdb, only in-frame clones are kept and a portion is missing. The sample shows about 240,000 clones, 75% to 90% of them seen only once. The sequencing input was peripheral blood. All receptors come from a woman aged 55-75 years with active or convalescent COVID-19.

The chain employs TRBV5-4 and TRBJ2-7; TRBD1 aligns across 9 bases. The CDR3 is 17 amino acids. The ends lost 3 bases at V and 6 bases at J; junction bases unmatched: 16. Germline CDR1 is SGHNT and CDR2 is YYREEE (reference sequence). DNA for the CDR3: TGTGCCAGCAGCTCGGGGGGCCCCGGGACAGGGTTAAGCGAGCAGTACTTC. Its protein product is CASSSGGPGTGLSEQYF.

This chain links TRBV5-1 with TRBJ1-6; D ambiguous. The CDR3 is 15 residues long. Germline-derived CDR1 and CDR2 are SGHRS and YFSETQ. V lost 5 bases to trimming and J lost 0 bases, with 9 bases between them. The CDR3: CASRPRDSYNSPLHF. The DNA for the CDR3 is TGCGCCAGCAGACCCCGGGACTCCTATAATTCACCCCTCCACTTT.

The genes are TRBV7-9 and TRBJ2-1; 12 nucleotides agree with TRBD1. This CDR3 is built from 15 residues. Germline CDR1 and CDR2: SEHNR and FQNEAQ (reference sequence). Unmatched junction bases numbered 5, after V lost 3 bases and J lost 8 bases. The CDR3 DNA reads as TGTGCCAGCAGCTTGGGGACAGGGGGCAAAGATGAGCAGTTCTTC. It is translated as CASSLGTGGKDEQFF. Full variable domain (outside the CDR3, taken from reference TRBV7-9 and TRBJ2-1): DTGVSQNPRHKITKRGQNVTFRCDPISEHNRLYWYRQTLGQGPEFLTYFQNEAQLEKSRLLSDRFSAERPKGSFSTLEIQRTEQGDSAMYLCASSLGTGGKDEQFFGPGTRLTVL.

In its sample, this clone was seen a few times. The chain is built from TRBV6-2 or TRBV6-3 and TRBJ1-1; TRBD1 might be the D (5 bases). CDR1 MNHEY and CDR2 SVGEGT come from the germline V gene. This CDR3 is built from 15 residues. Trimming removed 5 bases at V and 3 bases at J, with 16 bases between. The CDR3: CASSPPQGRDTEAFF. The CDR3 DNA sequence: TGTGCCAGCAGTCCCCCCCAGGGAAGGGACACTGAAGCTTTCTTT.

V gene TRBV9 combines with J gene TRBJ2-5; 10 nucleotides agree with TRBD2. Germline V CDR1 and CDR2: SGDLS, YYNGEE. V gave up 1 base and J gave up 1 base; unmatched junction bases: 4. CDR3 length: 16 residues. The CDR3 coding sequence is TGTGCCAGCAGCGTAAACCCTAGCGGGGGCCAAGAGACCCAGTACTTC. It yields the protein CASSVNPSGGQETQYF.